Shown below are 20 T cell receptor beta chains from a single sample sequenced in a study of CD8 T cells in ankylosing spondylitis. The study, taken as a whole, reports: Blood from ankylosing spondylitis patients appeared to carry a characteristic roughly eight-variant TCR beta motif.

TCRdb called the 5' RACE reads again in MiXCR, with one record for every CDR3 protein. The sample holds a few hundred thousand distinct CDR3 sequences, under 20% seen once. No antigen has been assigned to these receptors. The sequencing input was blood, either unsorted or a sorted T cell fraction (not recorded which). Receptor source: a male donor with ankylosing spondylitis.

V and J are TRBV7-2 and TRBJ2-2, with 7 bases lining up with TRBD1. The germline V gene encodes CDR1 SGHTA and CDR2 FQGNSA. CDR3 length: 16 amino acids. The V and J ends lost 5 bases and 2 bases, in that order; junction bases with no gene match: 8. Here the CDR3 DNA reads TGTGCCAGCAGCCGTAGGGGGACAGCTAACACCGGGGAGCTGTTTTTT. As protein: CASSRRGTANTGELFF.

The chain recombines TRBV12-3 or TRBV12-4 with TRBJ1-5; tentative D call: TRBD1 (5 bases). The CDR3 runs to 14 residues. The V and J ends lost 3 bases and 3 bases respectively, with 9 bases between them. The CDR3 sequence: CASSFGGDNQPQHF. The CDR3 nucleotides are TGTGCCAGCAGTTTTGGGGGTGACAATCAGCCCCAGCATTTT.

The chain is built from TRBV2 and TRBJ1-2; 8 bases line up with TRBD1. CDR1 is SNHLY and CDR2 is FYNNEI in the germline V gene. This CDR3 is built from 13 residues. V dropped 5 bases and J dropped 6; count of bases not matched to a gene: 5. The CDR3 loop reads CASSYTGGNGYTF. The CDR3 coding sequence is TGTGCCAGCAGTTACACAGGGGGAAATGGCTACACCTTC.

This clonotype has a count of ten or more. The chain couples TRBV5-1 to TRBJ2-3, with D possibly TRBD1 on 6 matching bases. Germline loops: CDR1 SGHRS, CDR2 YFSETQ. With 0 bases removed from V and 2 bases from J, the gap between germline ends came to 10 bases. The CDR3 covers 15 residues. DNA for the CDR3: TGCGCCAGCAGCTTGGAGGCAGGGGACACAGATACGCAGTATTTT. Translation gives CASSLEAGDTDTQYF.

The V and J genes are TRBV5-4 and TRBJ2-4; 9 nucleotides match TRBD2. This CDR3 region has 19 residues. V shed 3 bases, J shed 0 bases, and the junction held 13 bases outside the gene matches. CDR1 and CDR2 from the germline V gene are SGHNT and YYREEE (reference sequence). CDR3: CASSWGSGRPELAKNIQYF. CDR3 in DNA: TGTGCCAGCAGCTGGGGGAGCGGGAGGCCCGAGTTAGCCAAAAACATTCAGTACTTC.

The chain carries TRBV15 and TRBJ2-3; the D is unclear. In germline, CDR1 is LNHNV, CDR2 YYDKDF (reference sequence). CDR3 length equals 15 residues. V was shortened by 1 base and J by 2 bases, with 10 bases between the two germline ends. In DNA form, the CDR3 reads TGTGCCACCAGCAGAGTGGGTTGGCACACAGATACGCAGTATTTT. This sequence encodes CATSRVGWHTDTQYF.

The CDR3 reads CASSYSDSYYGYTF. The CDR3 nucleotides are TGTGCCAGCAGTTACTCCGACAGCTACTATGGCTACACCTTC. This chain uses TRBV6-5 with TRBJ1-2, with D perhaps TRBD1 (5 bases). The germline V gene encodes CDR1 MNHEY and CDR2 SVGAGI. V lost 0 bases, J lost 3 bases, and 8 bases lay in between. The CDR3 extends over 14 amino acids.

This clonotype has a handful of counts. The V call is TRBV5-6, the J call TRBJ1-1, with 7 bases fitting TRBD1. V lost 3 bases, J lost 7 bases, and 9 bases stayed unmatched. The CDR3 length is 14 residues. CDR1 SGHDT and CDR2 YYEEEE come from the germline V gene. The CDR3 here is CASSSNTGVGEAFF. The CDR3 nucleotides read TGTGCCAGCAGCTCAAACACAGGGGTAGGTGAAGCTTTCTTT.

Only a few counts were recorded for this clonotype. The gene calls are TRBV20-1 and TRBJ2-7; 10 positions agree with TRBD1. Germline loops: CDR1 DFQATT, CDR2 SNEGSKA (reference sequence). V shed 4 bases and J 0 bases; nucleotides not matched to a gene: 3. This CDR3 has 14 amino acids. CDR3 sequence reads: CSAIRDRGSYEQYF. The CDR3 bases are TGCAGTGCTATCCGGGACAGGGGCTCCTACGAGCAGTACTTC.

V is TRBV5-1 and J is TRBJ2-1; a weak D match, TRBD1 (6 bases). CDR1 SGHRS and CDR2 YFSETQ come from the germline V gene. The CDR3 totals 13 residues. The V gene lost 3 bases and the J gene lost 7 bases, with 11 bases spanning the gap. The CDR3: CASSSGTGNEQFF. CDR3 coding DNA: TGCGCCAGCAGCTCCGGAACAGGGAATGAGCAGTTCTTC.

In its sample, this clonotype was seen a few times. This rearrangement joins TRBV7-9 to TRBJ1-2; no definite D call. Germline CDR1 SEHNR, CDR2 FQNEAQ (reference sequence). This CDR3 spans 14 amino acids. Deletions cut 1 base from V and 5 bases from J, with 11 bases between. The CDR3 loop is CASSLVSRYYGYTF. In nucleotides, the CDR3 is TGTGCCAGCAGCTTAGTGTCTCGGTATTATGGCTACACCTTC.

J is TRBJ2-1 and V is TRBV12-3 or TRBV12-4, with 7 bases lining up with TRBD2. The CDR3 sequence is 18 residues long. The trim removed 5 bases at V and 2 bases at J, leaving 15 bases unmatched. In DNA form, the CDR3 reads TGTGCCAGCAGTCACACCCCCGGGACTACCGGAGCCTACAATGAGCAGTTCTTC. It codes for CASSHTPGTTGAYNEQFF.

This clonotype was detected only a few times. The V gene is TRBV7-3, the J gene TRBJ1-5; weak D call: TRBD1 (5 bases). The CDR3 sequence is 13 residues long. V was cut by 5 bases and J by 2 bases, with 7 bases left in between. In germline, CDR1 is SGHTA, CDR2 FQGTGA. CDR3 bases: TGTGCCAGCAGCACAGGTGGCAATCAGCCCCAGCATTTT. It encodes CASSTGGNQPQHF.

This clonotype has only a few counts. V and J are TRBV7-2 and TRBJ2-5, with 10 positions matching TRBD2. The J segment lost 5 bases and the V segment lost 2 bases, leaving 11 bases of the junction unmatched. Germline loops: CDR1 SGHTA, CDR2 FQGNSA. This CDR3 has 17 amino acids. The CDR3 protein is CASSLLRISGGRETQYF. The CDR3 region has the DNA TGTGCCAGCAGCTTACTCCGGATTAGCGGGGGGCGGGAGACCCAGTACTTC. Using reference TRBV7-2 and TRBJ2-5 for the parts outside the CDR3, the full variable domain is GAGVSQSPSNKVTEKGKDVELRCDPISGHTALYWYRQSLGQGLEFLIYFQGNSAPDKSGLPSDRFSAERTGGSVSTLTIQRTQQEDSAVYLCASSLLRISGGRETQYFGPGTRLLVL.

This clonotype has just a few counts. CDR3 sequence: CSVGRDPGYEQYF. The CDR3 region has the DNA TGCAGCGTTGGTAGGGACCCGGGGTACGAGCAGTACTTC. The chain recombines TRBV29-1 with TRBJ2-7; the D gene could be TRBD1 or TRBD2 (5 bases each). Germline V gene lookup returns CDR1 SQVTM and CDR2 ANQGSEA. V lost 4 bases and J 4 bases, leaving 14 bases between the germline ends. The CDR3 has 13 residues.

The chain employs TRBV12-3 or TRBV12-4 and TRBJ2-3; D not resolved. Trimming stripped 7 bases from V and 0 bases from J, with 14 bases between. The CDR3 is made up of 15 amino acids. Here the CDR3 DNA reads TGTGCCAGCACCTTCGGCCTTCCTAGCACAGATACGCAGTATTTT. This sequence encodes CASTFGLPSTDTQYF.

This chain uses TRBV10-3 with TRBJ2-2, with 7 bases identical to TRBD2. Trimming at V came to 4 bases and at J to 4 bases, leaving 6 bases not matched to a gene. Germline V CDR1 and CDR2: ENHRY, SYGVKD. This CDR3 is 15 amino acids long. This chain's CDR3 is CAISAGGSGTGELFF. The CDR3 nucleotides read TGTGCCATCAGTGCTGGCGGGAGCGGCACCGGGGAGCTGTTTTTT.

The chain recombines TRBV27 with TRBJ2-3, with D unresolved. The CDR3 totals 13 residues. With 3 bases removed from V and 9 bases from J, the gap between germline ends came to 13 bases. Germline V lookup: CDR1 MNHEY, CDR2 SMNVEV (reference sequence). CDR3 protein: CASSFRPADTQYF. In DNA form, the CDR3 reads TGTGCCAGCAGTTTCCGCCCAGCCGACACGCAGTATTTT.

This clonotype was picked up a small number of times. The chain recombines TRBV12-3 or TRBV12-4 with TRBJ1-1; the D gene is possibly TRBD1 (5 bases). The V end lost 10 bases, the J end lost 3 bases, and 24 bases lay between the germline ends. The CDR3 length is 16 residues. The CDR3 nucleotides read TGTGCCATTCGAAGCAGGGAAGGAAGGTGGGACACTGAAGCTTTCTTT. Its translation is CAIRSREGRWDTEAFF.

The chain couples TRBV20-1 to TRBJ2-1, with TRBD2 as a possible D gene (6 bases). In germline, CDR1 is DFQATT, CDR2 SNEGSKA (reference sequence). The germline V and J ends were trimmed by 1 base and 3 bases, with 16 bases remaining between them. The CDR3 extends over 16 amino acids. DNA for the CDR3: TGCAGTGCTAGAGGCACCCCGACTAGAGGCTACAATGAGCAGTTCTTC. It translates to CSARGTPTRGYNEQFF.